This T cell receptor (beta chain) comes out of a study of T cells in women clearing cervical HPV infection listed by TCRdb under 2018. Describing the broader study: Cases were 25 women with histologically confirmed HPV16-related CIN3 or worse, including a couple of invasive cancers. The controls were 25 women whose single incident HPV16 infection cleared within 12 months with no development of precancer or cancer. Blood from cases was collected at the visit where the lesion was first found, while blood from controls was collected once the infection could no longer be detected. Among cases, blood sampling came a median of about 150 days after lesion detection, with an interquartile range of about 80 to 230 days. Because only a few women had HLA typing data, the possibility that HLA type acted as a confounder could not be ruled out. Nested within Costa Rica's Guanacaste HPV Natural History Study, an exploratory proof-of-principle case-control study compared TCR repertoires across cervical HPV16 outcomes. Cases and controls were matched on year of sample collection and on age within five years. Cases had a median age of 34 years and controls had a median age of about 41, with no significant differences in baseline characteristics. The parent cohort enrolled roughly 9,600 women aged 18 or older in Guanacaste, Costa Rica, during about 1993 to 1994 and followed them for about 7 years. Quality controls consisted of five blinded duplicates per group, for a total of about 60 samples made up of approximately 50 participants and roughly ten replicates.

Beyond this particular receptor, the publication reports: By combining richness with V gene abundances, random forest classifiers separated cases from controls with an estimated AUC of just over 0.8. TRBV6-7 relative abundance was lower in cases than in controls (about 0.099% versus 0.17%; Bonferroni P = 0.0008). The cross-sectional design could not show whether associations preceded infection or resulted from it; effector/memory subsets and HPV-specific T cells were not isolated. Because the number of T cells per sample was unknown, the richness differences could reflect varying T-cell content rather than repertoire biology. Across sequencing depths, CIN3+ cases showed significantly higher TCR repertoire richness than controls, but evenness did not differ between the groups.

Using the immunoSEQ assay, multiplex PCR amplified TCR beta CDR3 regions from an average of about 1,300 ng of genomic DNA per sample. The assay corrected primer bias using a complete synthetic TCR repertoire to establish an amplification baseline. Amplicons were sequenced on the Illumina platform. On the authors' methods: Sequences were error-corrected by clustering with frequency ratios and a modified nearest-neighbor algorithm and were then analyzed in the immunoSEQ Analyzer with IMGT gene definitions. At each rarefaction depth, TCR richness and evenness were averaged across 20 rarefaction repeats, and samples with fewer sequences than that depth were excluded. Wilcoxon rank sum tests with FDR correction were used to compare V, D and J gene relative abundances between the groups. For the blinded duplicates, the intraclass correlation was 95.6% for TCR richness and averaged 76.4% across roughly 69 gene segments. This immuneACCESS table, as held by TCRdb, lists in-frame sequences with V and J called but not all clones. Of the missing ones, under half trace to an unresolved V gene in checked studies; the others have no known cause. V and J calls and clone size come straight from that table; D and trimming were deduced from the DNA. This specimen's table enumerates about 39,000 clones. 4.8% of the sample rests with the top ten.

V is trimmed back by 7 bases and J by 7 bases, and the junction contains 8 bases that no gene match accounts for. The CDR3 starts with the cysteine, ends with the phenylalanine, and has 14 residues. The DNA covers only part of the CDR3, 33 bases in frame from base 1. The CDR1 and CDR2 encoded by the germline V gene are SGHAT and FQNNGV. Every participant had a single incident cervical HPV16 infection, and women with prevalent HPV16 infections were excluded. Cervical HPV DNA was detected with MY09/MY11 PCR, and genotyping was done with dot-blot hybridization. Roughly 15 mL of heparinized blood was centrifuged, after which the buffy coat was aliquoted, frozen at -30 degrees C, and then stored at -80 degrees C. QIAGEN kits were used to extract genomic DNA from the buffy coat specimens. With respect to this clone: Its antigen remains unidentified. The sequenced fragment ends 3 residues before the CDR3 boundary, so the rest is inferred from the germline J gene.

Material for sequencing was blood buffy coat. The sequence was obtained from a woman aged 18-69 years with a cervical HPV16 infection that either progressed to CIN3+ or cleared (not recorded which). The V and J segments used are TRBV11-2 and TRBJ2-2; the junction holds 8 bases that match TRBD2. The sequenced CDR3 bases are TGTGCCAGCAAGTTGAGCGGGGGAGGCGGGGAG. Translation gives CASKLSGGGGE. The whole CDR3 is CASKLSGGGGELFF.